The entry below describes one TCR beta chain. V was pared by 8 bases and J by 10 bases, with 11 bases of the junction left unmatched. The CDR3 extends over 15 amino acids. Per the germline V gene, CDR1 is SNHLY and CDR2 is FYNNEI. This record belongs to a study of blood T cell repertoires in COVID-19. Study overall: Nucleic acid was either cDNA or gDNA, and it came from T cells, B-cell-depleted T cells, or PBMCs.

Here immunoSEQ multiplex PCR was the method, and the copy in TCRdb shows in-frame clones only, minus some. Among roughly 38,000 clones, 90% were seen once, and the ten largest hold over 10%. The J gene is TRBJ2-1, the V gene TRBV2; 13 bases agree with TRBD2. Specimen: peripheral blood. This clonotype was sampled from a man between 65 and 85 years old with acute or convalescent COVID-19. For the CDR3, the DNA is TGTGCCAGCTCCAGCCCGGGACTAGCGGGAATAGAGCAGTTCTTC. Translation gives CASSSPGLAGIEQFF.